The T cell receptor (beta chain) under discussion was sequenced for a study of lymphopenia after photon versus proton radiotherapy. Details on this clone: Its antigen is undetermined. Other nucleotide sequences from this sample produce the same CDR3.

Study-wide points: Post-nadir TCR diversity decline inversely tracked overall survival among those who died.

Germline loops: CDR1 SNHLY, CDR2 FYNNEI. V lost 6 bases and J lost 2, with 8 bases in between. The CDR3 is 12 residues long. The repertoire was sequenced with immunoSEQ multiplex PCR; TCRdb's copy has only in-frame clones and lacks some. The sample lists over 55,000 clones, about 89% seen once, with approximately 11% in the top ten. The origin of this receptor is an elderly man with esophageal cancer. V gene TRBV2 combines with J gene TRBJ2-7, with D perhaps matching TRBD1 (6 bases). The sequences come from peripheral blood, collected from a patient treated with proton-based radiotherapy. This CDR3 reads CASRGAAYEQYF. Written as DNA, the CDR3 is TGTGCCAGCAGGGGGGCGGCCTACGAGCAGTACTTC.